Following are 2 T cell receptor beta chains from one sample sequenced in a study of vaccination effects on CD4 cells after COVID-19. Sequencing was performed with immunoSEQ multiplex PCR; in TCRdb, only in-frame clones are kept and a portion is missing. The table lists tens of thousands of clones, roughly 71% of them singletons, with around 20% in the top ten. These receptors lack a known antigen. Using viral peptide pools, the ViraFEST assay grew out antigen-specific CD4+ T cells prior to sequencing. Culture lasted around eleven days before CD4+ T cell isolation. From March to December 2020, the person had a SARS-CoV-2 infection that was confirmed by PCR. The input for sequencing was CD4+ T cells from PBMCs cultured with SARS-CoV-2 spike peptides, taken before COVID-19 vaccination. The receptors derive from a human donor who had a prior SARS-CoV-2 infection.

This chain connects TRBV7-8 to TRBJ2-1; the match to TRBD2 covers 13 bases. Germline CDR1 is SGHVS and CDR2 is FQNEAQ. V dropped 2 bases and J dropped 2; count of bases not matched to a gene: 3. The CDR3 runs to 17 residues. Here the CDR3 reads CASSLSGLAGAYNEQFF. As DNA, the CDR3 is TGTGCCAGCAGCTTATCCGGACTAGCGGGGGCCTACAATGAGCAGTTCTTC.

The chain couples TRBV2 to TRBJ2-3, with TRBD1 matching 7 bases. Germline V gives CDR1 SNHLY, CDR2 FYNNEI. J was trimmed by 6 bases and V by 5 bases; bases with no gene match: 2. CDR3 size: 12 residues. CDR3 region: CASSKQGDTQYF. DNA of the CDR3: TGTGCCAGCAGTAAACAGGGGGATACGCAGTATTTT. Complete variable domain (other parts from reference TRBV2 and TRBJ2-3): EPEVTQTPSHQVTQMGQEVILRCVPISNHLYFYWYRQILGQKVEFLVSFYNNEISEKSEIFDDQFSVERPDGSNFTLKIRSTKLEDSAMYFCASSKQGDTQYFGPGTRLTVL.